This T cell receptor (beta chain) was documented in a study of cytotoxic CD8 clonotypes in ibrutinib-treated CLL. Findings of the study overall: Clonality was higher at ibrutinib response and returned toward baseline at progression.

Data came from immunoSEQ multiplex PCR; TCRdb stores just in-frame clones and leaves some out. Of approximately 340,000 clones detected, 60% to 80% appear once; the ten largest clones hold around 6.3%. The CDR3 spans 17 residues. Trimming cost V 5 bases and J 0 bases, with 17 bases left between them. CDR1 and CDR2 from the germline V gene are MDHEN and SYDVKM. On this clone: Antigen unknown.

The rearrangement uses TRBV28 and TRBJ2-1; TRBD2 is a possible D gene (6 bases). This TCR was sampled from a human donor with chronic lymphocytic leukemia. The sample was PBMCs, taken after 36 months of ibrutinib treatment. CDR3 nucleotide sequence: TGTGCCAGCAGTACCCCCTTTCGGGAGTTCTCCTACAATGAGCAGTTCTTC. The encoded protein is CASSTPFREFSYNEQFF.